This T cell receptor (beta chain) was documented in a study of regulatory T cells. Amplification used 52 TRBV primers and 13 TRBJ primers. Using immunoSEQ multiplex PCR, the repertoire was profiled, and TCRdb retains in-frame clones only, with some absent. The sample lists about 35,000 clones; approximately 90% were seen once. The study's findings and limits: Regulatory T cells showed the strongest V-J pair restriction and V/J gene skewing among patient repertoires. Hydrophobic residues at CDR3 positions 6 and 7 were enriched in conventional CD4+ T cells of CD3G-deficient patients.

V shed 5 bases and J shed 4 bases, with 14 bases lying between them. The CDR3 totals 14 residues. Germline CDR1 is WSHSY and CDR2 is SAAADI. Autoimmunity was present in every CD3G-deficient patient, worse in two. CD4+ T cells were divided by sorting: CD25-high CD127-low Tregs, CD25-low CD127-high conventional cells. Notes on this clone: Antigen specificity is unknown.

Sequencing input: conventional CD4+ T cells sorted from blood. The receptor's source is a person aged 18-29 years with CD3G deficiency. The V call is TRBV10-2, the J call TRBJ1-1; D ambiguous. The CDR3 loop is CASSKGREGTEAFF. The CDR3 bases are TGCGCCAGCAGTAAAGGGAGGGAGGGCACTGAAGCTTTCTTT.